The present T cell receptor (beta chain) was sequenced within a study of blood T cell repertoires in COVID-19. Trimming removed 8 bases from V and 0 bases from J; junction bases left unmatched: 7. The V gene's germline CDR1 is MNHEY and CDR2 SMNVEV (reference sequence). CDR3 length: 15 residues. The assay was immunoSEQ multiplex PCR, and TCRdb's table has in-frame clones only and misses some. The repertoire holds approximately 76,000 clones, with around 88% as singletons. This receptor was identified in a young man with acute or convalescent COVID-19. The sample was peripheral blood. This sequence joins TRBV27 and TRBJ2-7, with 10 bases identical to TRBD2. CDR3 nucleotides: TGTGCCAGCGGCAGAACTAGCGGGGCCTCCTACGAGCAGTACTTC. Translating it yields CASGRTSGASYEQYF.